This is a list of T cell receptor beta chains from one sample in a study of cytomegalovirus exposure and HLA in healthy donors. Here immunoSEQ multiplex PCR was the method, and the copy in TCRdb shows in-frame clones only, minus some. Altogether 150,000 to 200,000 clones are present, around nine tenths being singletons, with the ten largest covering approximately 1.5%. Sequencing used PBMCs. The receptors here all came from a woman aged 18-30 years in good health and CMV-seronegative. The CDR3 runs from the conserved cysteine through the conserved F or W. D genes are given only for firm matches. Size tells how often a clone was seen (once, few, many) or the class of an expanded clone, and some rows leave it out.

>TRBV5-1|once|TRBD2|TRBJ2-7
TGCGCCAGCAGCCTTCTAGCGGGGGTTTACGAGCAGTACTTC
CASSLLAGVYEQYF
>TRBV10-1|NA|TRBD2|TRBJ2-1
TGCGCCAGCAGCGGAGGACTAGTGAACAATGAGCAGTTCTTC
CASSGGLVNNEQFF
>TRBV30|NA|TRBD2|TRBJ2-7
TGTGCCTGGAGCCCCTCGTGGGGGGTAGCGGGAGAGTACGAGCAGTACTTC
CAWSPSWGVAGEYEQYF
>TRBV5-1|NA|NA|TRBJ2-5
TGCGCCAGCAGCTTGGGACAGATTAAAGAGACCCAGTACTTC
CASSLGQIKETQYF
>TRBV5-1|NA|TRBD2|TRBJ2-3
TGCGCCAGCAGCTTGGGGGCTAGCGGACCCATGAGTACGCAGTATTTT
CASSLGASGPMSTQYF
>TRBV5-1|NA|NA|TRBJ1-6
TGCGCCAGCAGCTCGAGCTCCTATAATTCACCCCTCCACTTT
CASSSSSYNSPLHF
>TRBV5-5|once|NA|TRBJ1-5
TGTGCCAGCAGCCCCGACAGGAGCTATAGCAATCAGCCCCAGCATTTT
CASSPDRSYSNQPQHF
>TRBV15|NA|TRBD2|TRBJ2-3
TGTGCCACCAGCAGAGATCGGGGGGGGGATACGCAGTATTTT
CATSRDRGGDTQYF
>TRBV27|NA|NA|TRBJ1-1
TGTGCCAGCAGGAAACAGGAAAACACTGAAGCTTTCTTT
CASRKQENTEAFF
>TRBV27|NA|TRBD2|TRBJ2-5
TGTGCCAGCAGTACACCGGGACTAGGCGCGAGGGGCCAGTACTTC
CASSTPGLGARGQYF
>TRBV5-4|NA|TRBD1|TRBJ2-7
TGTGCCAGCAGCTTGGTCAGGACAGGGGGGGCCTACGAGCAGTACTTC
CASSLVRTGGAYEQYF
>TRBV2|NA|NA|TRBJ1-1
TGTGCCAGCAGTGAAGAGGGCGGGACGAACACTGAAGCTTTCTTT
CASSEEGGTNTEAFF
>TRBV5-4|NA|TRBD2|TRBJ2-1
TGTGCCAGCAGCTTGGGGGTAGCTAGCGGGGGGGGTGGGGAGCAGTTCTTC
CASSLGVASGGGGEQFF
>TRBV2|NA|TRBD1|TRBJ1-2
TGTGCCAGCAGTCCCCGGGACAGGGGACGGGGCTACACCTTC
CASSPRDRGRGYTF
>TRBV19|NA|TRBD1|TRBJ2-7
TGTGCCAGTTCCCGGACAGGGGGCTCCTACGAGCAGTACTTC
CASSRTGGSYEQYF
>TRBV19|NA|NA|TRBJ1-4
TGTGCCAGTAGCCCTATTGCAACTAATGAAAAACTGTTTTTT
CASSPIATNEKLFF
>TRBV27|NA|TRBD2|TRBJ2-1
TGTGCCAGCATGAAGCGTAGGGGGACTAGCGGGGTGGTAGCCTACAATGAGCAGTTCTTC
CASMKRRGTSGVVAYNEQFF
>TRBV27|NA|TRBD1|TRBJ1-1
TGTGCCAGCAGTTTTCCCGCGGACAGGTACACTGAAGCTTTCTTT
CASSFPADRYTEAFF
>TRBV12-2|NA|NA|TRBJ1-2
TGTGCAAGTCGCTACGGGACAGGCATTAACTATGGCTACACCTTC
CASRYGTGINYGYTF